Each of the 25 T cell receptor beta chains below was sequenced from the same sample in a study of CD8 T cells in Susac syndrome. RNA totalling about 0.45 to 1 ug underwent reverse transcription with random hexamers. One entry per CDR3 protein results from TCRdb running MiXCR on the immunoSEQ multiplex PCR reads. Seen here are about 400,000 distinct CDR3 sequences, around 85% observed once, and the top ten hold about 0.12%. The material sequenced was CD8+ T cells from PBMCs. These receptors all come from a human donor with multiple sclerosis.

V usage is TRBV5-4 and J usage is TRBJ1-1; D remains ambiguous. CDR1 is SGHNT and CDR2 is YYREEE in the germline V gene (reference sequence). The V gene lost 4 bases and the J gene lost 5 bases, with 12 bases spanning the gap. The CDR3 is 13 residues long. CDR3 amino acids: CASSPRGWTEAFF. CDR3 nucleotides: TGTGCCAGCAGCCCCCGAGGGTGGACTGAAGCTTTCTTT.

CDR3 nucleotides: TGCGCCAGCAGCCAAGAGGTAGGGACACCTCATACGCAGTATTTT. This gives the protein CASSQEVGTPHTQYF. This chain joins TRBV4-1 and TRBJ2-3; a weak D match, TRBD1 (6 bases). This CDR3 region has 15 residues. CDR1 is MGHRA and CDR2 is YSYEKL in the germline V gene. The V gene lost 0 bases and the J gene lost 7 bases, with 14 bases spanning the gap.

The chain uses TRBV30 and TRBJ2-7; possibly TRBD2 for D (6 bases). Trimming pared 2 bases from V and 7 bases from J, leaving 18 bases between. Germline CDR1 GTSNPN, CDR2 SVGIG (reference sequence). CDR3 length: 14 amino acids. The CDR3 region is CAWSRSSLGGEQYF. CDR3 coding DNA: TGTGCCTGGAGTCGCAGTTCCTTGGGGGGAGAGCAGTACTTC.

The V gene is TRBV9, the J gene TRBJ1-1; the D is unclear. This CDR3 is 14 amino acids long. The V gene's germline CDR1 is SGDLS and CDR2 YYNGEE. V dropped 3 bases and J dropped 6 bases, with 15 bases sitting between them. The CDR3, as DNA: TGTGCCAGCAGCGGAGACGGACGGAGAGCTGAAGCTTTCTTT. Its protein product is CASSGDGRRAEAFF. The variable domain in full, with the rest retrieved from reference TRBV9 and TRBJ1-1, is DSGVTQTPKHLITATGQRVTLRCSPRSGDLSVYWYQQSLDQGLQFLIQYYNGEERAKGNILERFSAQQFPDLHSELNLSSLELGDSALYFCASSGDGRRAEAFFGQGTRLTVV.

The V call is TRBV6-5, the J call TRBJ1-6, with D perhaps TRBD1 (6 bases). This CDR3 is built from 14 residues. The germline V and J ends were trimmed by 2 bases and 8 bases, with 10 bases remaining between them. Germline-derived CDR1 and CDR2 are MNHEY and SVGAGI. The CDR3 reads CASSYVAGDSPLHF. CDR3 DNA sequence: TGTGCCAGCAGTTACGTGGCAGGGGATTCACCCCTCCACTTT.

The chain couples TRBV6-6 to TRBJ1-3, with a possible D match to TRBD1 (5 bases). V was trimmed by 2 bases and J by 0 bases, leaving 11 bases between them. This CDR3 has 16 amino acids. The germline V gene encodes CDR1 MNHNY and CDR2 SVGAGI (reference sequence). This CDR3 is CASSYNGGHSGNTIYF. CDR3 in DNA: TGTGCCAGCAGTTACAATGGGGGTCACTCTGGAAACACCATATATTTT.

The chain couples TRBV6-5 to TRBJ1-2; the D is unclear. Germline CDR1 reads MNHEY; CDR2 reads SVGAGI. The V end was cut by 4 bases, the J end by 6 bases, with 12 bases between. The CDR3 loop spans 13 amino acids. In nucleotides, the CDR3 is TGTGCCAGCAGTTCGGGAGTCACGAATGGCTACACCTTC. Its translation is CASSSGVTNGYTF.

The chain recombines TRBV28 with TRBJ1-5, with 7 bases that match TRBD1. This CDR3 has 15 amino acids. Per the germline V gene, CDR1 is MDHEN and CDR2 is SYDVKM. The ends lost 2 bases at V and 3 bases at J; junction bases unmatched: 4. Here the CDR3 DNA reads TGTGCCAGCAGTTTAGGGACAGCCGACAATCAGCCCCAGCATTTT. It encodes CASSLGTADNQPQHF.

The chain employs TRBV20-1 and TRBJ2-7, with D maybe TRBD2 (5 bases). Germline V gene data show CDR1 as DFQATT and CDR2 as SNEGSKA (reference sequence). V was clipped by 0 bases and J by 3 bases, with 12 bases between them. CDR3 size: 14 residues. DNA of the CDR3: TGCAGTGCTAGAGATCGGGAATCCTTCTACGAGCAGTACTTC. This translates into CSARDRESFYEQYF.

The chain couples TRBV4-1 to TRBJ2-1; TRBD1 matches at 8 bases. Germline CDR1 is MGHRA and CDR2 is YSYEKL. The CDR3 covers 16 residues. V dropped 0 bases and J dropped 2; count of bases not matched to a gene: 3. The CDR3 loop reads CASSQDRTGTYNEQFF. CDR3 coding DNA: TGCGCCAGCAGCCAAGATCGGACAGGGACCTACAATGAGCAGTTCTTC.

The V gene is TRBV12-3 or TRBV12-4, the J gene TRBJ2-3; 8 nucleotides line up with TRBD1. Trimming cost V 3 bases and J 4 bases; bases outside gene matches: 9. The CDR3 has 16 amino acids. Here the CDR3 DNA reads TGTGCCAGCAGTTTTTGGGTCAGGGGGCGCCCAGATACGCAGTATTTT. As protein: CASSFWVRGRPDTQYF.

The chain employs TRBV6-1 and TRBJ1-1; D is uncertain. Germline assignment: CDR1 MNHNS and CDR2 SASEGT. The CDR3 has 14 residues. Trimming pared 6 bases from V and 0 bases from J, leaving 11 bases between. CDR3 DNA sequence: TGTGCCAGCAGGGTACGGGATATGAACACTGAAGCTTTCTTT. It translates to CASRVRDMNTEAFF.

This chain joins TRBV7-9 and TRBJ1-2, with TRBD1 matching over 10 bases. Trimming cost V 5 bases and J 6 bases; bases outside gene matches: 9. CDR3 length: 15 residues. Germline V CDR1 and CDR2: SEHNR, FQNEAQ (reference sequence). CDR3 DNA sequence: TGTGCCAGCAGCCTGGGGACAGGGGATTTGAATGGCTACACCTTC. Protein sequence: CASSLGTGDLNGYTF.

The chain recombines TRBV5-1 with TRBJ2-1; 8 nucleotides align to TRBD2. Germline V gene lookup returns CDR1 SGHRS and CDR2 YFSETQ. This CDR3 contains 15 residues. Trimming removed 2 bases from V and 7 bases from J; junction bases left unmatched: 8. The CDR3 region is CASSFQAGAANEQFF. DNA for the CDR3: TGCGCCAGCAGCTTTCAAGCGGGAGCGGCAAATGAGCAGTTCTTC.

The CDR3 sequence is CASRGGTGRNEKLFF. The CDR3 DNA reads TGTGCCAGCAGGGGGGGGACAGGGAGGAATGAAAAACTGTTTTTT. The chain has TRBV6-5 and TRBJ1-4, with 9 positions matching TRBD1. The CDR3 runs 15 residues. V was pared by 6 bases and J by 5 bases, with 7 bases of the junction left unmatched. Germline V lookup: CDR1 MNHEY, CDR2 SVGAGI.

The J gene is TRBJ2-2, the V gene TRBV27, with TRBD1 identical over 8 bases. The V gene's germline CDR1 is MNHEY and CDR2 SMNVEV (reference sequence). J lost 3 bases, V lost 2 bases, and 5 bases had no gene match. CDR3 length: 16 amino acids. CDR3 sequence: CASSLGQGTYTGELFF. DNA of the CDR3: TGTGCCAGCAGTTTAGGACAGGGAACATACACCGGGGAGCTGTTTTTT.

This clonotype has a handful of counts. The chain recombines TRBV5-4 with TRBJ1-2; the D is unclear. The CDR3 is made up of 15 amino acids. Trimming took off 0 bases at V and 4 bases at J, with 13 bases between the two ends. The germline CDR1 and CDR2 sequences are SGHNT and YYREEE (reference sequence). CDR3 sequence reads: CASSLAQNGLYGYTF. In DNA, the CDR3 is TGTGCCAGCAGCTTGGCCCAAAATGGGCTCTATGGCTACACCTTC.

This chain connects TRBV5-5 to TRBJ2-7, with D maybe TRBD2 (6 bases). The CDR3 contains 15 residues. The germline V and J ends were trimmed by 3 bases and 1 base, with 14 bases remaining between them. The V gene's germline CDR1 is SGHKS and CDR2 YYEKEE (reference sequence). This CDR3 reads CASSWMDSGSYEQYF. The CDR3 DNA sequence: TGTGCCAGCAGCTGGATGGATAGCGGATCCTACGAGCAGTACTTC.

This clonotype was found a few times. V usage is TRBV13 and J usage is TRBJ2-2; 8 bases are a match to TRBD1. Per germline, CDR1 PRHDT and CDR2 FYEKMQ (reference sequence). The length of the CDR3 is 14 residues. With V trimmed by 3 bases and J by 6 bases, 3 bases remained unmatched. CDR3 sequence: CASSLEQGAGELFF. The DNA for the CDR3 is TGTGCCAGCAGCTTGGAACAGGGGGCCGGGGAGCTGTTTTTT.

The chain couples TRBV10-3 to TRBJ2-1, with D perhaps matching TRBD2 (6 bases). This CDR3 contains 14 residues. V was trimmed by 10 bases and J by 6 bases, leaving 19 bases between them. Germline values: CDR1 ENHRY, CDR2 SYGVKD. The CDR3 coding sequence is TGTGCCACCGCCGCGCGGGACGCGTCCAATGAGCAGTTCTTC. Translating gives CATAARDASNEQFF.

J is TRBJ2-7 and V is TRBV19; D unclear. Germline loops: CDR1 LNHDA, CDR2 SQIVND (reference sequence). V lost 5 bases and J 1 base, leaving 12 bases between the germline ends. The CDR3 length is 14 residues. The CDR3, as DNA: TGTGCCAGTAGTCCCCCCGCCAGGTCCTACGAGCAGTACTTC. Encoded protein: CASSPPARSYEQYF. Full variable domain (remainder filled in from reference TRBV19 and TRBJ2-7): DGGITQSPKYLFRKEGQNVTLSCEQNLNHDAMYWYRQDPGQGLRLIYYSQIVNDFQKGDIAEGYSVSREKKESFPLTVTSAQKNPTAFYLCASSPPARSYEQYFGPGTRLTVT.

The J gene is TRBJ2-7, the V gene TRBV11-2; TRBD1 might be the D (7 bases). CDR3 size: 13 residues. Germline CDR1 and CDR2: SGHAT and FQNNGV. V was trimmed by 6 bases and J by 4 bases, leaving 13 bases between them. CDR3 in amino acids: CASSAGQLYEQYF. As DNA, the CDR3 is TGTGCCAGCAGTGCGGGACAGCTATACGAGCAGTACTTC. Together with reference TRBV11-2 and TRBJ2-7, the CDR3 gives the full variable domain: EAGVAQSPRYKIIEKRQSVAFWCNPISGHATLYWYQQILGQGPKLLIQFQNNGVVDDSQLPKDRFSAERLKGVDSTLKIQPAKLEDSAVYLCASSAGQLYEQYFGPGTRLTVT.

The chain uses TRBV28 and TRBJ2-3; D is undetermined. The CDR3 contains 15 residues. Germline CDR1 is MDHEN and CDR2 is SYDVKM. Trimming removed 4 bases from V and 5 bases from J, with 16 bases in between. CDR3 in amino acids: CASSSRLGMEDTQYF. DNA for the CDR3: TGTGCCAGCAGTTCGCGACTGGGAATGGAAGATACGCAGTATTTT.

V and J are TRBV20-1 and TRBJ2-1; 12 bases match TRBD2. Looked up from germline, CDR1 is DFQATT and CDR2 is SNEGSKA (reference sequence). This CDR3 is built from 12 residues. The CDR3 here is CSPGLAGHEQFF. The CDR3 coding sequence is TGCAGCCCGGGACTAGCGGGCCATGAGCAGTTCTTC.

J is TRBJ2-1 and V is TRBV4-1; D is possibly TRBD1 or TRBD2 (5 bases each). The V and J ends lost 1 base and 6 bases respectively, with 13 bases between them. Germline CDR1 is MGHRA and CDR2 is YSYEKL. This CDR3 contains 15 residues. The CDR3 loop reads CASSQVPGPSNEQFF. The CDR3 bases are TGCGCCAGCAGCCAAGTCCCGGGGCCCAGCAATGAGCAGTTCTTC.